The T cell receptor (beta chain) under discussion was sequenced for a study of tumor-infiltrating lymphocytes in localized non-small cell lung cancer. Study results and limitations: IM1 and IM2 tumors showed no difference in T-cell fraction. Different pieces of the same tissue went to different assays, confounding technical variation with intratumor heterogeneity.

Comment on this clone: Antigen specificity is unknown.

Method: immunoSEQ multiplex PCR; TCRdb's copy keeps in-frame clones and lacks some. The sample contains around 25,000 clones, roughly 70% of which appear only once. The CDR3 runs to 16 residues. V shed 2 bases and J shed 1 base, with 12 bases lying between them. Germline values: CDR1 MDHEN, CDR2 SYDVKM. The source material was lung tumor tissue. The TCR sequence derives from a human donor with non-small cell lung cancer. The chain uses TRBV28 and TRBJ2-1, with D tentatively TRBD1 or TRBD2 (6 bases each). The CDR3: CASSLPGEVSYNEQFF. DNA for the CDR3: TGTGCCAGCAGTTTACCAGGGGAGGTATCCTACAATGAGCAGTTCTTC.